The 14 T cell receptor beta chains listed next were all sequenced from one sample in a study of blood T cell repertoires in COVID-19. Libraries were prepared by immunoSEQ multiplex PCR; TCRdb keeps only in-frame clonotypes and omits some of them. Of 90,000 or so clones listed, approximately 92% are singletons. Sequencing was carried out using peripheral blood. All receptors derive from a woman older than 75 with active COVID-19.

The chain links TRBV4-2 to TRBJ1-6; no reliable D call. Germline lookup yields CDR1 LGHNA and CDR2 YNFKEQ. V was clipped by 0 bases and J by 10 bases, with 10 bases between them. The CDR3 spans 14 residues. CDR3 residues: CASSQDRLGSPLHF. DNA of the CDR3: TGTGCCAGCAGCCAAGACAGGCTGGGCTCACCCCTCCACTTT.

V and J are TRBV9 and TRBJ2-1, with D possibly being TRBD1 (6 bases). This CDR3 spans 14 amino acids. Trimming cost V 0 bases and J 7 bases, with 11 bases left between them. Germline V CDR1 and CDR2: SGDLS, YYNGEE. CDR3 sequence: CASSVGQGWNEQFF. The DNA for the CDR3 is TGTGCCAGCAGCGTAGGTCAGGGGTGGAATGAGCAGTTCTTC.

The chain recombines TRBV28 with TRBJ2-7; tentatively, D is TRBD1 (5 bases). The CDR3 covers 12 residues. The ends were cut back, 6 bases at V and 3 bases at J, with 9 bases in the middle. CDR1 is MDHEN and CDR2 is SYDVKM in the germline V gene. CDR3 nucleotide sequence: TGTGCCAGCAGCAACAGGTTCTACGAGCAGTACTTC. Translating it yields CASSNRFYEQYF. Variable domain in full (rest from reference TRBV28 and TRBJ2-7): DVKVTQSSRYLVKRTGEKVFLECVQDMDHENMFWYRQDPGLGLRLIYFSYDVKMKEKGDIPEGYSVSREKKERFSLILESASTNQTSMYLCASSNRFYEQYFGPGTRLTVT.

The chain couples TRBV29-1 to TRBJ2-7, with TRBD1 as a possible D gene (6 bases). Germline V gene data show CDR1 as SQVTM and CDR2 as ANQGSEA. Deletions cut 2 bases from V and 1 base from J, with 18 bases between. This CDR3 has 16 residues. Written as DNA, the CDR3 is TGCAGCGTTGAACAATTTAAACCGGGACAATCCTACGAGCAGTACTTC. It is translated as CSVEQFKPGQSYEQYF.

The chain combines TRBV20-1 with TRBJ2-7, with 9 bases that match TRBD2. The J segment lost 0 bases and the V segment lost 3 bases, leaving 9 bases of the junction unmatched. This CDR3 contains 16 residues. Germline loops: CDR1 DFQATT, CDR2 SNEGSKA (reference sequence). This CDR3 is CSASDWREGNSYEQYF. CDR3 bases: TGCAGTGCTAGTGATTGGCGGGAGGGAAACTCCTACGAGCAGTACTTC.

CDR3 residues: CASSPTSGAWAYEQYF. CDR3 bases: TGTGCCAGCAGCCCCACTAGCGGGGCATGGGCCTACGAGCAGTACTTC. This chain uses TRBV7-2 with TRBJ2-7; the match to TRBD2 covers 10 bases. V lost 5 bases and J lost 2; bases outside the gene matches: 9. This CDR3 region has 16 residues. Germline CDR1 is SGHTA and CDR2 is FQGNSA.

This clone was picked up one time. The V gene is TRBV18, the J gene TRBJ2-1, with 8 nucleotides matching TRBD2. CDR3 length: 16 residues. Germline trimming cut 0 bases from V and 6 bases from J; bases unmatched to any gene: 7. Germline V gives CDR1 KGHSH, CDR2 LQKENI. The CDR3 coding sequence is TGTGCCAGCTCACCACCCCGACGGGAGGGCGGCAATGAGCAGTTCTTC. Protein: CASSPPRREGGNEQFF. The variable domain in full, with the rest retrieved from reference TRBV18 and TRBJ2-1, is NAGVMQNPRHLVRRRGQEARLRCSPMKGHSHVYWYRQLPEEGLKFMVYLQKENIIDESGMPKERFSAEFPKEGPSILRIQQVVRGDSAAYFCASSPPRREGGNEQFFGPGTRLTVL.

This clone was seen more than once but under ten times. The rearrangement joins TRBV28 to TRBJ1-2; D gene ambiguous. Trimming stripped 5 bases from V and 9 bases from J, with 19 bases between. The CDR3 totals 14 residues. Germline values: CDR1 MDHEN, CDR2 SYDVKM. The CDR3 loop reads CASSPSPTPGSYTF. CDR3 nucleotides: TGTGCCAGCAGTCCGTCCCCAACCCCCGGGAGCTACACCTTC.

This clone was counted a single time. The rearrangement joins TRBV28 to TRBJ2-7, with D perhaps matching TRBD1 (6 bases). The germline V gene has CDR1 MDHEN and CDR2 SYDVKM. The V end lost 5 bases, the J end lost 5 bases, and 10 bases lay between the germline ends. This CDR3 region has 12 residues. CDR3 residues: CASSLYRDEQYF. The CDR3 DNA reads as TGTGCCAGCAGTCTGTACAGGGACGAGCAGTACTTC.

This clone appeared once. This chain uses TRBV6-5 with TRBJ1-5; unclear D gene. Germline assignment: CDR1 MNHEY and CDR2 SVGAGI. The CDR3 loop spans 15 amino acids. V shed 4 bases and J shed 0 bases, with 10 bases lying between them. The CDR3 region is CASSLDMTSNQPQHF. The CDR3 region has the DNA TGTGCCAGCAGTTTAGACATGACTAGCAATCAGCCCCAGCATTTT.

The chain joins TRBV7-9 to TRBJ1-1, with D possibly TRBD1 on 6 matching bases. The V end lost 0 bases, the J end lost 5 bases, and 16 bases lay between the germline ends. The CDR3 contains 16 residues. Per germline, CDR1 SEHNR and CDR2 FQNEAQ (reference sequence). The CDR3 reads CASSLALVRGGTEAFF. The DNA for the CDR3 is TGTGCCAGCAGCTTAGCGCTTGTCAGGGGCGGAACTGAAGCTTTCTTT.

CDR3 coding DNA: TGTGCCAGCAGCCAGTCCCATCAGGGGACTGAAGCTTTCTTT. Protein product: CASSQSHQGTEAFF. The chain uses TRBV14 and TRBJ1-1; weak D call: TRBD1 (6 bases). Trimming cost V 3 bases and J 5 bases, with 13 bases left between them. CDR3 length: 14 residues. Germline CDR1 is SGHDN and CDR2 is FVKESK.

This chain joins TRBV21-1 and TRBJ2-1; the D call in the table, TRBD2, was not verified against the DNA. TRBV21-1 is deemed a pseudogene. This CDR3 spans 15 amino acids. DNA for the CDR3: TGTGCCACCCCGAATCCGGGACGGGGGGTGGATGAGCAGTTCTTC. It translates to CATPNPGRGVDEQFF.

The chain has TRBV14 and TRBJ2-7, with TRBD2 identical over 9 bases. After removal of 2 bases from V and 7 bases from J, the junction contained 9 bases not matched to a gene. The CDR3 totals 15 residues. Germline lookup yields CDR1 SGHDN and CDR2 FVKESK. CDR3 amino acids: CASSQHSGSRGEQYF. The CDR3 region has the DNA TGTGCCAGCAGCCAACATAGCGGGAGCCGGGGGGAGCAGTACTTC.